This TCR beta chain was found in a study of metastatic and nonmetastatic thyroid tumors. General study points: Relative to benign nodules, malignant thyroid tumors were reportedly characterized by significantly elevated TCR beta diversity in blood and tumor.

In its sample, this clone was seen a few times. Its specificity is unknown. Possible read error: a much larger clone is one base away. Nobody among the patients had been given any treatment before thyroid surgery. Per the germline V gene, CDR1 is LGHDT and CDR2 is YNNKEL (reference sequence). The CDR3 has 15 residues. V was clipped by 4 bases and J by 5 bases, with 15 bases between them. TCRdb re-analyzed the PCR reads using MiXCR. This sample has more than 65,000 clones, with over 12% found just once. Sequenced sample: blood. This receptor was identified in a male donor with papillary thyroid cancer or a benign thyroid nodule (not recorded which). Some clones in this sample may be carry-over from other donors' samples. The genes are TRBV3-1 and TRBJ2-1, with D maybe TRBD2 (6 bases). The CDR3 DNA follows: TGTGCCAGCAGCCTAAGCGCGTGGGGGGACAATGAGCAGTTCTTC. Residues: CASSLSAWGDNEQFF.